Below are 30 T cell receptor beta chains sequenced from a single sample in a study of radiotherapy plus CTLA-4 blockade in lung cancer. Method: immunoSEQ multiplex PCR; TCRdb's copy keeps in-frame clones and lacks some. This table holds 90,000 to 100,000 clones, under 85% found once. Sequences were derived from peripheral blood, sampled from a patient treated with radiotherapy plus ipilimumab. These receptors originate from a human donor with non-small cell lung cancer who had a partial response to radiotherapy plus ipilimumab. Some clones in this sample may be carry-over from other donors' samples.

This chain joins TRBV4-3 and TRBJ1-2; maybe TRBD1 (5 bases). Trimming shortened V by 0 bases and J by 4 bases, and 12 bases separated the two germline ends. CDR3 length: 15 amino acids. Germline V gene lookup returns CDR1 LGHNA and CDR2 YSLEER. The CDR3 region is CASSQESGSIYGYTF. In DNA form, the CDR3 reads TGCGCCAGCAGCCAAGAATCAGGGTCGATCTATGGCTACACCTTC.

The chain combines TRBV13 with TRBJ2-2, with D possibly being TRBD2 (5 bases). Trimming removed 5 bases from V and 0 bases from J, with 13 bases in between. The CDR3 extends over 16 amino acids. Germline loops: CDR1 PRHDT, CDR2 FYEKMQ (reference sequence). The CDR3 coding sequence is TGTGCCAGCAGCCCTCCTTCCGGGACGAACACCGGGGAGCTGTTTTTT. Its translation: CASSPPSGTNTGELFF.

The sample holds one count of this clone. The rearrangement joins TRBV5-4 to TRBJ2-7; 11 nucleotides match TRBD2. CDR1 is SGHNT and CDR2 is YYREEE in the germline V gene (reference sequence). Unmatched junction bases numbered 6, after V lost 3 bases and J lost 1 base. The CDR3 runs to 16 residues. CDR3 nucleotide sequence: TGTGCCAGCAGCTCCCAGACTAGCGGGAAATCCTACGAGCAGTACTTC. This encodes CASSSQTSGKSYEQYF.

The chain recombines TRBV15 with TRBJ2-3, with unresolved D. CDR1 and CDR2 from the germline V gene are LNHNV and YYDKDF (reference sequence). Trimming took off 0 bases at V and 3 bases at J, with 10 bases between the two ends. The CDR3 loop spans 15 amino acids. The CDR3 here is CATSREIGVTDTQYF. As DNA, the CDR3 is TGTGCCACCAGCAGAGAAATAGGAGTAACAGATACGCAGTATTTT.

This sequence joins TRBV29-1 and TRBJ2-7, with a weak D call TRBD1 (6 bases). V was shortened by 1 base and J by 1 base, with 8 bases between the two germline ends. In germline, CDR1 is SQVTM, CDR2 ANQGSEA. This CDR3 region has 13 residues. Written as DNA, the CDR3 is TGCAGCGTTGAAGGAGGACAGTCCTACGAGCAGTACTTC. Encoded protein: CSVEGGQSYEQYF.

The genes are TRBV28 and TRBJ1-5; D is perhaps TRBD1 (6 bases). Trimming left V 11 bases short and J 4 bases short, with 15 bases between. This CDR3 has 13 residues. Germline CDR1 is MDHEN and CDR2 is SYDVKM. DNA for the CDR3: TGTGCCGGAAGGGGGGGTGGGAATCAGCCCCAGCATTTT. It specifies CAGRGGGNQPQHF.

This sequence joins TRBV19 and TRBJ2-7; the match to TRBD1 covers 7 bases. The CDR3 is 14 amino acids. CDR1 LNHDA and CDR2 SQIVND come from the germline V gene (reference sequence). Trimming cost V 4 bases and J 4 bases; bases outside gene matches: 7. This chain's CDR3 is CASSNNRGRYEQYF. CDR3 coding DNA: TGTGCCAGTAGTAATAACAGGGGAAGGTACGAGCAGTACTTC.

The chain carries TRBV2 and TRBJ2-2; perhaps TRBD2 as D (5 bases). Germline loops: CDR1 SNHLY, CDR2 FYNNEI. The germline V and J ends were trimmed by 8 bases and 3 bases, with 7 bases remaining between them. The CDR3 contains 12 residues. CDR3 DNA: TGTGCCAGCTCGCGGGACACCGGGGAGCTGTTTTTT. Protein sequence: CASSRDTGELFF.

This clone was found once. The chain has TRBV6-1 and TRBJ2-5, with TRBD1 matching 8 bases. The CDR3 is made up of 15 amino acids. From germline, CDR1 is MNHNS and CDR2 SASEGT. Trimming removed 7 bases from V and 5 bases from J; junction bases left unmatched: 12. CDR3 protein: CASIFAPGGWETQYF. The CDR3 DNA follows: TGTGCCAGCATTTTCGCCCCAGGGGGCTGGGAGACCCAGTACTTC.

This chain links TRBV27 with TRBJ2-4; 7 bases are a match to TRBD1. Germline assignment: CDR1 MNHEY and CDR2 SMNVEV (reference sequence). This CDR3 has 15 residues. V was pared by 6 bases and J by 6 bases, with 11 bases of the junction left unmatched. In DNA, the CDR3 is TGTGCCAGCAGCCCAGGGGGTGGGTTGGGAAACATTCAGTACTTC. Its translation is CASSPGGGLGNIQYF.

J is TRBJ1-3 and V is TRBV11-2, with 9 bases matching TRBD1. The CDR3 sequence is 15 residues long. J gave up 5 bases and V 4 bases, and 6 bases lay outside the gene matches. Looked up from germline, CDR1 is SGHAT and CDR2 is FQNNGV. For the CDR3, the DNA is TGTGCCAGCAGCTCGCTGACAGGGGGGAGAAACACCATATATTTT. As protein: CASSSLTGGRNTIYF.

The V call is TRBV10-3, the J call TRBJ1-3; 7 bases agree with TRBD1. Unmatched junction bases numbered 9, after V lost 6 bases and J lost 4 bases. Per germline, CDR1 ENHRY and CDR2 SYGVKD. The CDR3 has 15 residues. CDR3 nucleotides: TGTGCCATCAGCCCCCAGACAGGGCGAGGAAACACCATATATTTT. Amino acids: CAISPQTGRGNTIYF.

The V call is TRBV9, the J call TRBJ2-1, with 8 positions matching TRBD2. The CDR3 extends over 18 amino acids. Germline values: CDR1 SGDLS, CDR2 YYNGEE. Trimming removed 3 bases from V and 9 bases from J; junction bases left unmatched: 20. In DNA form, the CDR3 reads TGTGCCAGCAGCGAGGCCCAAAGTCCGGGACTAGGGGGAGGTGAGCAGTTCTTC. It codes for CASSEAQSPGLGGGEQFF.

For this clone: A read error may produce the germline difference seen at one junction end. The rearrangement links TRBV28 to TRBJ2-5; 10 nucleotides line up with TRBD1. Germline CDR1 is MDHEN and CDR2 is SYDVKM. This CDR3 comprises 15 residues. The CDR3 sequence: CASRSTGGTQETQHF. CDR3 DNA sequence: TGTGCCAGCAGGTCGACAGGGGGCACACAAGAGACCCAGCACTTC.

This sequence joins TRBV27 and TRBJ1-1; TRBD1 is a possible D gene (6 bases). Germline CDR1 and CDR2: MNHEY and SMNVEV (reference sequence). The ends were cut back, 5 bases at V and 5 bases at J, with 18 bases in the middle. The CDR3 totals 15 residues. In DNA form, the CDR3 reads TGTGCCAGCAGTGGACAACAGGGAAGGGGAACTGAAGCTTTCTTT. Protein sequence: CASSGQQGRGTEAFF.

The V call is TRBV5-1, the J call TRBJ2-2; D may be TRBD1 (6 bases). V lost 4 bases to trimming and J lost 3 bases, with 13 bases between them. Germline CDR1 SGHRS, CDR2 YFSETQ. The CDR3 consists of 15 residues. CDR3: CASSLLDSDTGELFF. The CDR3 DNA follows: TGCGCCAGCAGCCTGCTGGACAGCGACACCGGGGAGCTGTTTTTT.

V gene TRBV9 combines with J gene TRBJ1-3, with a possible D match to TRBD1 (6 bases). CDR1 SGDLS and CDR2 YYNGEE come from the germline V gene. The CDR3 contains 18 residues. Trimming stripped 2 bases from V and 3 bases from J, with 21 bases between. The CDR3 loop is CASSVKAGERLGGNTIYF. The CDR3 DNA follows: TGTGCCAGCAGCGTCAAGGCAGGGGAAAGGTTGGGTGGAAACACCATATATTTT.

The CDR3 bases are TGTGCCAGCAGTTTTAGCGGGAGGCACTCCTACGAGCAGTACTTC. It translates to CASSFSGRHSYEQYF. The chain carries TRBV7-9 and TRBJ2-7, with 10 bases lining up with TRBD2. V shed 6 bases and J 0 bases; nucleotides not matched to a gene: 5. The length of the CDR3 is 15 residues. Germline V gene sequence: CDR1 SEHNR, CDR2 FQNEAQ (reference sequence).

This clone was seen only once. This chain connects TRBV7-8 to TRBJ1-4, with 9 positions matching TRBD1. The germline V gene encodes CDR1 SGHVS and CDR2 FQNEAQ. With V trimmed by 5 bases and J by 10 bases, 5 bases remained unmatched. This CDR3 is 13 amino acids long. The CDR3 loop reads CASSTRQGVKLFF. CDR3 in DNA: TGTGCCAGCAGCACCCGACAGGGGGTAAAACTGTTTTTT.

V usage is TRBV7-3 and J usage is TRBJ1-1, with TRBD1 matching over 9 bases. This CDR3 is 16 amino acids long. V lost 2 bases and J lost 4; bases outside the gene matches: 8. Germline V gene lookup returns CDR1 SGHTA and CDR2 FQGTGA. The CDR3 DNA sequence: TGTGCCAGCAGCTTACGAGGGGGACAGGGTGGCACTGAAGCTTTCTTT. Its translation: CASSLRGGQGGTEAFF. Full variable domain (rest looked up from reference TRBV7-3 and TRBJ1-1): GAGVSQTPSNKVTEKGKYVELRCDPISGHTALYWYRQSLGQGPEFLIYFQGTGAADDSGLPNDRFFAVRPEGSVSTLKIQRTERGDSAVYLCASSLRGGQGGTEAFFGQGTRLTVV.

CDR3 in amino acids: CASSHQPGLLSYNEQFF. The CDR3, as DNA: TGTGCCAGCAGCCACCAACCCGGACTCCTCTCCTACAATGAGCAGTTCTTC. This chain links TRBV4-2 with TRBJ2-1, with D possibly being TRBD2 (5 bases). CDR3 length: 17 amino acids. Per the germline V gene, CDR1 is LGHNA and CDR2 is YNFKEQ. Trimming took off 3 bases at V and 0 bases at J, with 15 bases between the two ends.

The J gene is TRBJ2-3, the V gene TRBV2; tentative D call: TRBD2 (6 bases). CDR3 length: 11 residues. Germline CDR1 is SNHLY and CDR2 is FYNNEI. Deletions cut 6 bases from V and 8 bases from J, with 9 bases between. The CDR3 here is CASRPGGTQYF. The CDR3 bases are TGTGCCAGCAGGCCCGGGGGTACGCAGTATTTT.

This clone appeared once. The chain has TRBV18 and TRBJ1-1; 7 bases are shared with TRBD1. The germline CDR1 and CDR2 sequences are KGHSH and LQKENI. This CDR3 contains 15 residues. V shed 3 bases and J 3 bases; nucleotides not matched to a gene: 7. This CDR3 is CASSPRLGGYTEAFF. Here the CDR3 DNA reads TGTGCCAGCTCACCGCGTCTAGGGGGCTACACTGAAGCTTTCTTT.

By proportion, this clone is medium-sized. The chain links TRBV7-8 to TRBJ1-4; 7 nucleotides agree with TRBD1. Trimming took 5 bases from V and 2 from J; bases not matched to a gene: 5. This CDR3 has 15 amino acids. Germline lookup yields CDR1 SGHVS and CDR2 FQNEAQ. This chain's CDR3 is CASSPGTATNEKLFF. The CDR3 DNA reads as TGTGCCAGCAGCCCGGGGACAGCCACTAATGAAAAACTGTTTTTT.

This clone was found once. This sequence joins TRBV4-3 and TRBJ2-2; 10 positions match TRBD2. The CDR3 totals 16 residues. V was pared by 2 bases and J by 5 bases, with 5 bases of the junction left unmatched. Germline assignment: CDR1 LGHNA and CDR2 YSLEER. CDR3 loop: CASSQLPGLATGELFF. The DNA of the CDR3 is TGCGCCAGCAGCCAACTACCGGGACTAGCGACCGGGGAGCTGTTTTTT.

The chain uses TRBV27 and TRBJ2-2; D unresolved. Germline V gene sequence: CDR1 MNHEY, CDR2 SMNVEV (reference sequence). The ends were cut back, 2 bases at V and 3 bases at J, with 10 bases in the middle. The CDR3 is 15 residues long. The CDR3 DNA follows: TGTGCCAGCAGTTTAATGACTGGCTACACCGGGGAGCTGTTTTTT. It codes for CASSLMTGYTGELFF.

CDR3 sequence (DNA): TGCGCCAGCAGCTTGGACGGCATGAGGGCCCAGTACTTC. This translates into CASSLDGMRAQYF. The rearrangement joins TRBV5-1 to TRBJ2-5, with D maybe TRBD2 (5 bases). The CDR3 runs to 13 residues. Deletions cut 0 bases from V and 9 bases from J, with 12 bases between. Germline V gene sequence: CDR1 SGHRS, CDR2 YFSETQ.

This chain uses TRBV6-1 with TRBJ2-3; 11 nucleotides agree with TRBD2. Germline-derived CDR1 and CDR2 are MNHNS and SASEGT. The CDR3 has 15 amino acids. V lost 6 bases to trimming and J lost 4 bases; unmatched junction nucleotides: 6. CDR3 sequence (DNA): TGTGCCAGCAGGGTAGCGGGAGGGCTTCCAGATACGCAGTATTTT. Its translation is CASRVAGGLPDTQYF.

V usage is TRBV7-5 and J usage is TRBJ2-1; TRBD1, the table's D call, lacks a check against the DNA. TRBV7-5 is marked as a pseudogene. CDR3 length: 15 amino acids. The CDR3 loop is CARSSGGNSYNEQFF. CDR3 nucleotide sequence: TGTGCCAGAAGCTCAGGGGGTAATTCCTACAATGAGCAGTTCTTC.

The chain uses TRBV7-8 and TRBJ1-5; D gene ambiguous. V lost 2 bases and J 7 bases, leaving 9 bases between the germline ends. Germline loops: CDR1 SGHVS, CDR2 FQNEAQ. This CDR3 has 13 amino acids. CDR3 nucleotides: TGTGCCAGCAGCTTACGCGGTCGGCAGCCCCAGCATTTT. Its protein product is CASSLRGRQPQHF.